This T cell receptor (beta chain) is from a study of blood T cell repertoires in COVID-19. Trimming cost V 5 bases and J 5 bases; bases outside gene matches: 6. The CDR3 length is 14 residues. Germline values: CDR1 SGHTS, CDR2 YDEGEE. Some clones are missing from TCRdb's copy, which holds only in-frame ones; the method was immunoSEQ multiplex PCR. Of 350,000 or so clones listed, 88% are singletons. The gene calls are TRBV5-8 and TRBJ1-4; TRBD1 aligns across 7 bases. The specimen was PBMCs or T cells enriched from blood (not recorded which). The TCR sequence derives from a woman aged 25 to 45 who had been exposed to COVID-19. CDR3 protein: CASRERQGNEKLFF. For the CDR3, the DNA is TGTGCCAGCAGGGAAAGACAGGGAAATGAAAAACTGTTTTTT.